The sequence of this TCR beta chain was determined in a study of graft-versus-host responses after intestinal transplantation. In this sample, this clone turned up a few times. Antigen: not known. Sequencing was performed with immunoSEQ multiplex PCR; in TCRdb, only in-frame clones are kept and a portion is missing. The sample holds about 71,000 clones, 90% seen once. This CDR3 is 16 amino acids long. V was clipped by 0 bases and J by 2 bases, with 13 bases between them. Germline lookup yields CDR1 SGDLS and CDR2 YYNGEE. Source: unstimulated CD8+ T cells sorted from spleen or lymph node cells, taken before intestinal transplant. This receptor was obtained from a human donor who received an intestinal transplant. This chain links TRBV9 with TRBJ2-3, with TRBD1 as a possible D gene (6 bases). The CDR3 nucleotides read TGTGCCAGCAGCGTAGAGGGGGTGGGCCCCACAGATACGCAGTATTTT. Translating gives CASSVEGVGPTDTQYF. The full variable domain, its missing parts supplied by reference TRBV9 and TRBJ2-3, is DSGVTQTPKHLITATGQRVTLRCSPRSGDLSVYWYQQSLDQGLQFLIQYYNGEERAKGNILERFSAQQFPDLHSELNLSSLELGDSALYFCASSVEGVGPTDTQYFGPGTRLTVL.